This T cell receptor (beta chain) was retrieved from a study of PD-1 blockade in classical Hodgkin lymphoma. For the study at large: A 3 mg/kg intravenous dose of nivolumab was received by patients every 2 weeks.

Measured with immunoSEQ multiplex PCR; TCRdb has only the in-frame clones, and not every one. The sample lists more than 25,000 clones; roughly 85% were seen once. About this clone: Antigen unknown.

Study conclusions and caveats: The diversity seen at baseline in complete responders resembled that of newly diagnosed patients. Diminished baseline TCR diversity has been reported in newly diagnosed patients relative to healthy donors. The CD4+ diversity rise by C4D1 was clearest in complete responders.

The CDR3 extends over 13 amino acids. Trimming took off 2 bases at V and 4 bases at J, with 6 bases between the two ends. Germline CDR1 MNHEY, CDR2 SMNVEV (reference sequence). The patients all showed relapse after autologous stem cell transplantation, while their brentuximab vedotin exposure varied. Out of thawed PBMCs, magnetic negative selection purified CD4+ T cells. This receptor was identified in a human donor with classical Hodgkin lymphoma. The rearrangement links TRBV27 to TRBJ1-3; no definite D call. The input for sequencing was CD4+ T cells from blood, taken at baseline. CDR3 nucleotides: TGTGCCAGCAGTTTAACTCTAGGAAACACCATATATTTT. This encodes CASSLTLGNTIYF.